The rows below give T cell receptor beta chains drawn from one sample of a study of blood T cells in healthy people across ages. TCRdb ran MiXCR on the 5' RACE reads and lists one entry per CDR3 protein. The sample gives 1,500,000 or so distinct CDR3 sequences, roughly two fifths of which show up once; about 4% is in the top ten. Sequenced: blood. These receptors originate from a woman under 30 in good health. Each CDR3 is given with its conserved first and last residue. The D gene is left open where the match is weak. Clone size is given for some rows only: seen once, a few or many times, or a class if the clone is expanded.

TRBV6-5	TRBJ1-2	NA	NA	CASTMGTSGYTF	TGTGCCAGCACTATGGGGACATCTGGCTACACCTTC
TRBV11-2	TRBJ2-5	TRBD2	few	CASSLTAGGTETQYF	TGTGCCAGCAGCTTAACAGCGGGGGGCACGGAGACCCAGTACTTC
TRBV28	TRBJ2-1	NA	many	CASTPGHPYNEQFF	TGTGCCAGCACTCCGGGACATCCCTACAATGAGCAGTTCTTC
TRBV27	TRBJ2-3	TRBD1	few	CASRRDSGFTDTQYF	TGTGCCAGCAGGAGGGACAGTGGGTTCACAGATACGCAGTATTTT
TRBV16	TRBJ1-4	TRBD1	NA	CASSRTGDEKLFF	TGTGCCAGCAGCCGGACAGGAGATGAAAAACTGTTTTTT
TRBV20-1	TRBJ2-2	NA	NA	CSATRQPQWTGELFF	TGCAGTGCTACTAGACAGCCCCAGTGGACCGGGGAGCTGTTTTTT
TRBV11-2	TRBJ2-5	NA	few	CASNRGGGKTQYF	TGTGCCAGCAACCGAGGAGGCGGGAAGACCCAGTACTTC
TRBV7-2	TRBJ2-7	NA	NA	CTSSPLGLGTYEQYF	TGTACCAGCAGCCCACTAGGACTGGGGACCTACGAGCAGTACTTC
TRBV7-2	TRBJ2-1	NA	many	CASSFFQASNEQFF	TGTGCCAGCAGCTTCTTCCAGGCTAGCAATGAGCAGTTCTTC
TRBV11-3	TRBJ2-3	TRBD2	NA	CASSPGLDFAQYF	TGTGCCAGCAGCCCGGGACTAGATTTTGCGCAGTATTTT
TRBV4-1	TRBJ2-1	NA	few	CASSQEPGATYNEQFF	TGCGCCAGCAGCCAAGAACCGGGGGCCACCTACAATGAGCAGTTCTTC
TRBV12-3/TRBV12-4	TRBJ1-1	NA	few	CASRPAIQATEAFF	TGTGCCAGCAGGCCGGCGATCCAGGCCACTGAAGCTTTCTTT
TRBV6-2/TRBV6-3	TRBJ2-1	NA	NA	CAGRGSSYNEQFF	TGTGCCGGGAGGGGGAGTTCCTACAATGAGCAGTTCTTC
TRBV6-1	TRBJ2-7	TRBD2	NA	CASRTGTSYPNEQYF	TGTGCCAGCAGGACCGGGACTAGCTACCCCAATGAGCAGTACTTC
TRBV5-1	TRBJ2-3	TRBD1	NA	CASSWGQGADTQYF	TGCGCCAGCAGCTGGGGACAGGGGGCAGATACGCAGTATTTT
TRBV20-1	TRBJ2-1	NA	NA	CSAKLANGSNPFVWLGPYNEQFF	TGCAGTGCAAAGCTAGCAAACGGGAGTAATCCATTTGTGTGGTTAGGACCTTACAATGAGCAGTTCTTC
TRBV6-6	TRBJ2-5	NA	NA	CASSYGGTGKETQYF	TGTGCCAGCAGTTATGGGGGGACGGGGAAAGAGACCCAGTACTTC
TRBV7-9	TRBJ2-5	NA	few	CASSSFQGKWETQYF	TGTGCCAGCAGCTCTTTTCAGGGCAAGTGGGAGACCCAGTACTTC
TRBV7-2	TRBJ2-7	NA	NA	CASSLDSGGGSYEQYF	TGTGCCAGCAGCTTAGATTCAGGCGGCGGCTCCTACGAGCAGTACTTC
TRBV12-3/TRBV12-4	TRBJ1-5	TRBD1	NA	CASSPLGQGNQPQHF	TGTGCCAGCAGTCCCCTCGGACAGGGAAATCAGCCCCAGCATTTT
TRBV27	TRBJ2-1	NA	NA	CATRYGQSYNEQFF	TGTGCCACCCGCTATGGGCAGAGTTACAATGAGCAGTTCTTC
TRBV7-9	TRBJ1-1	NA	few	CASSPLPRGKTEAFF	TGTGCCAGCAGCCCATTGCCCAGGGGAAAAACTGAAGCTTTCTTT
TRBV4-1	TRBJ2-7	NA	NA	CASSHTGTNYNEQYF	TGCGCCAGCAGCCACACCGGGACAAATTACAATGAGCAGTACTTC
TRBV28	TRBJ2-1	TRBD2	many	CASTQPGLGDNEQFF	TGTGCCAGCACTCAACCGGGACTAGGAGACAATGAGCAGTTCTTC
TRBV30	TRBJ2-6	NA	few	CAWRPSPSSGANVLTF	TGTGCCTGGAGACCCTCCCCGTCTAGCGGGGCCAACGTCCTGACTTTC
TRBV20-1	TRBJ1-1	NA	NA	CSAWSGGNTEAFF	TGCAGTGCTTGGAGCGGGGGCAACACTGAAGCTTTCTTT
TRBV6-5	TRBJ2-1	NA	NA	CASRSHSNNEQFF	TGTGCCAGCAGATCCCATTCCAACAATGAGCAGTTCTTC
TRBV7-2	TRBJ1-1	NA	NA	CASSYRATTEAFF	TGTGCCAGCAGCTACAGGGCGACCACTGAAGCTTTCTTT
TRBV7-2	TRBJ2-3	TRBD2	many	CASSLGLATDTQYF	TGTGCCAGCAGCTTGGGACTAGCAACAGATACGCAGTATTTT
TRBV21-1	TRBJ1-4	NA	NA	CASSKGPGTLEGTNEKLFF	TGTGCCAGCAGCAAAGGCCCCGGGACCCTCGAGGGAACTAATGAAAAACTGTTTTTT
TRBV4-1	TRBJ1-4	NA	few	CASSQRQIVNEKLFF	TGCGCCAGCAGCCAAAGACAGATAGTAAATGAAAAACTGTTTTTT
TRBV20-1	TRBJ2-3	TRBD2	NA	CSARSGGAVPTDTQYF	TGCAGTGCCCGTAGCGGGGGGGCCGTTCCTACAGATACGCAGTATTTT
TRBV6-5	TRBJ1-1	NA	many	CASSYRDLNTEAFF	TGTGCCAGCAGTTACCGCGATTTGAACACTGAAGCTTTCTTT
TRBV30	TRBJ2-1	NA	NA	CAWRPLSAGEQFF	TGTGCCTGGCGGCCTCTCTCCGCCGGTGAGCAGTTCTTC
TRBV24-1	TRBJ1-5	NA	NA	CATSDAVGKPQHF	TGTGCCACCAGTGATGCTGTAGGAAAACCCCAGCATTTT
TRBV28	TRBJ2-5	TRBD2	NA	CASSLLGVAGRGETQYF	TGTGCCAGCAGTCTCCTCGGGGTAGCGGGACGAGGAGAGACCCAGTACTTC
TRBV7-9	TRBJ2-1	NA	NA	CASSFRGSKLANEQFF	TGTGCCAGCAGCTTCCGGGGCTCAAAATTGGCTAATGAGCAGTTCTTC
TRBV7-2	TRBJ1-1	NA	NA	CASSSRRTGTEAFF	TGTGCCAGCAGCTCCCGACGGACTGGGACTGAAGCTTTCTTT
TRBV7-2	TRBJ2-5	NA	few	CASSLEPEETQYF	TGTGCCAGCAGCTTAGAGCCAGAAGAGACCCAGTACTTC
TRBV29-1	TRBJ2-3	NA	few	CSAPFRKGADTQYF	TGCAGCGCCCCGTTTCGGAAAGGGGCAGATACGCAGTATTTT
TRBV6-2/TRBV6-3	TRBJ2-3	TRBD2	NA	CASSYSPGGDTDTQYF	TGTGCCAGCAGTTACTCGCCCGGGGGGGACACAGATACGCAGTATTTT
TRBV9	TRBJ2-1	TRBD2	few	CASSATSGRIGEQFF	TGTGCCAGCAGCGCGACTAGCGGGAGAATCGGTGAGCAGTTCTTC
TRBV27	TRBJ1-2	NA	NA	CASSLSTGGGYTF	TGTGCCAGCAGTTTAAGTACAGGCGGTGGCTACACCTTC
TRBV7-9	TRBJ2-1	NA	NA	CASSPLQGTYNEQFF	TGTGCCAGCAGCCCCCTACAGGGAACCTACAATGAGCAGTTCTTC
TRBV7-9	TRBJ2-7	NA	NA	CASRHAVSASYEQYF	TGTGCCAGCAGACATGCCGTCAGCGCTTCCTACGAGCAGTACTTC
TRBV20-1	TRBJ1-1	NA	few	CSARPTTENTEAFF	TGCAGTGCTAGACCGACGACGGAGAACACTGAAGCTTTCTTT
TRBV5-1	TRBJ2-7	NA	few	CASSLARDKRDHEQYF	TGCGCCAGCAGCTTGGCCAGGGACAAAAGGGACCACGAGCAGTACTTC
TRBV4-1	TRBJ2-3	NA	NA	CASSPWVRGTDTQYF	TGCGCCAGCAGCCCCTGGGTCAGGGGTACAGATACGCAGTATTTT
TRBV4-1	TRBJ2-1	NA	NA	CASSRRGGEQFF	TGCGCCAGCAGCAGGAGGGGGGGTGAGCAGTTCTTC
TRBV27	TRBJ2-3	NA	few	CASWRGSTDTQYF	TGTGCCAGCTGGCGAGGTTCCACAGATACGCAGTATTTT
TRBV7-7	TRBJ2-5	NA	NA	CASSLAPRGRETQYF	TGTGCTAGCAGCTTAGCCCCAAGGGGGAGAGAGACCCAGTACTTC
TRBV6-5	TRBJ1-2	NA	NA	CASSYSPEGFYGYTF	TGTGCCAGCAGTTACTCACCAGAAGGATTCTATGGCTACACCTTC
TRBV5-1	TRBJ2-1	NA	few	CASKEGLYNEQFF	TGCGCCAGCAAAGAAGGGTTGTACAATGAGCAGTTCTTC
TRBV18	TRBJ1-1	TRBD1	NA	CASSQQGQNTEAFF	TGTGCCAGCTCACAACAGGGGCAGAACACTGAAGCTTTCTTT
TRBV7-2	TRBJ2-1	NA	few	CASSLEGYTRYYNEQFF	TGTGCCAGCAGCTTAGAAGGCTACACTAGATACTACAATGAGCAGTTCTTC
TRBV7-2	TRBJ2-1	TRBD2	NA	CASSIGRGVYNEQFF	TGTGCCAGCTCTATTGGGCGGGGGGTCTACAATGAGCAGTTCTTC
TRBV14	TRBJ2-1	NA	NA	CASSQERRARFDEQFF	TGTGCCAGCAGCCAAGAGAGGCGGGCTCGGTTCGATGAGCAGTTCTTC
TRBV25-1	TRBJ1-1	NA	few	CASSDPGLNTEAFF	TGTGCCAGCAGTGATCCGGGCCTGAACACTGAAGCTTTCTTT
TRBV29-1	TRBJ1-1	NA	NA	CSVGARVERAFF	TGCAGCGTTGGGGCCAGGGTAGAAAGAGCTTTCTTT
TRBV27	TRBJ2-2	NA	few	CASESLDGGELFF	TGTGCCAGCGAAAGTTTGGATGGCGGGGAGCTGTTTTTT